The subject of this entry is one T cell receptor beta chain. The target of this receptor is not known. The junction departs from germline at one end; a sequencing error may be responsible. In the same sample, other DNA sequences code for this CDR3. This entry belongs to a study of cytomegalovirus exposure and HLA in healthy donors (dated by TCRdb to about 2017). Regarding the complete study: In an earlier analysis of 450 to 750 of the donors, around 290 Gb of sequence data and just under 120 million unique TCR beta sequences from 150 million to 200 million T cells were reported. The study aimed to test whether signatures of past pathogen exposure could be identified by cataloging public T cell receptors. In a later genetic analysis, genome-wide SNP genotypes for about 65% of the 666 donors were used, and that subset was treated as a discovery cohort. To decide whether each TCR beta V gene segment behaved as functional or pseudogenic, an earlier analysis of some 600 of the donors relied on high-throughput TCR beta sequencing. HLA typing covered class I and class II loci at four-digit resolution. All discovery cohort repertoires had been generated using a single sequencing platform. Across about 370 genotyped donors of the cohort, an average of approximately 240,000 unique TCR beta nucleotide sequences per donor were sequenced, and 15% to 20% of those sequences were non-productive. An early release that covered fewer than 750 HLA-typed donors contained around 300 gigabases of sequencing data and approximately 85 million unique TCR sequences. Among the roughly 370 genotyped donors, around 81% belonged to the genetic ancestry cluster associated with self-reported Caucasian donors. Using immunosequencing, the study profiled T cell repertoires from fewer than 700 subjects and related those repertoires to cytomegalovirus serostatus. High-throughput TCR immunosequencing, statistical association of individual TCRs with disease status, and machine learning were combined to predict cytomegalovirus infection status. Rather than using new phenotypic data, the later analysis identified candidate immune exposures from TCR beta sequences and from how often those sequences occurred across donors. Donor age, sex, ethnicity and CMV serostatus were collected together with the repertoire data. Typing coverage varied by locus: roughly 629-640 donors for A, B, C, DRB1 and DQB1; approximately 560 for DQA1; about 570 for DPA1; 400 to 480 for DPB1. Along with the roughly 700-subject first cohort, a separate validation cohort of over 90 different subjects was used. Roughly 5 DR-DQ haplotypes were treated as single units for association and clustering because of strong linkage in the cohort. In a later analysis, previously published TCR beta repertoires from 666 donors were re-analyzed and high-resolution HLA genotyping was added so that TCR occurrence patterns could be studied.

The cohort comprised hundreds of healthy bone marrow donors. At the time of sampling, every cohort member was nominally healthy, though immune exposures that went unrecorded were likely present. The donor tested CMV seronegative and was one of the 352 seronegative cohort members. Every donor gave a peripheral blood sample, and the peripheral blood mononuclear cells from that sample were used for TCR beta sequencing. Genomic DNA extraction from the blood cell samples was performed with the Qiagen DNeasy Blood Extraction Kit. Library creation used the immunoSEQ multiplex PCR assay. The multiplex PCR relied on a mix of 60 forward primers for TCR Vbeta segments and 13 reverse primers for TCR Jbeta segments. A multiplex PCR assay on genomic DNA amplified the CDR3 region of rearranged TCR beta genes. Amplified TCR beta libraries were sequenced as 87-base-pair reads on the Illumina HiSeq System. Regarding the original processing steps: Across the 666 repertoires, a later analysis counted approximately 83 million unique TCR beta chains, 8.5 million to 12 million of which were shared by at least two donors. A nearest-neighbor algorithm error-corrected the raw reads and collapsed the reads into unique sequences, merging closely related sequences to remove PCR and sequencing errors. Alignment of CDR3 sequences to IMGT reference sequences was used to assign V, D and J gene segments. For a sequence to be retained, a match of at least six nucleotides was required to both a V gene segment and a J gene segment. A rearrangement counted as productive if the CDR3 had no stop codons and remained in frame with V and J, and every other rearrangement counted as non-productive. Following IMGT convention, CDR3 was defined as the stretch from the second conserved V-encoded cysteine up to the conserved J-encoded phenylalanine. In an earlier analysis of 500 to 650 of the donors, sequences lacking an unambiguous match to a single V gene segment were excluded. In an earlier analysis of approximately 610 of the donors, V segments were called functional above 56.7% productive rearrangements and were called segregating when the between-donor standard deviation exceeded 5%. A statistical classification framework was built to diagnose cytomegalovirus status from the catalog of TCR beta chain sequences. A later analysis assigned V and J genes by comparing TCR nucleotide sequences with IMGT/GENE-DB human TR gene sequences. In a later analysis, CDR3 sequences and most-parsimonious VDJ recombination scenarios were assigned using the TCRdist pipeline. A later analysis defined each TCR beta chain by its CDR3 amino acid sequence plus V-gene family, and excluded reads lacking a unique V-gene family. A later analysis removed 592 highly shared, low-generation-probability nucleotide sequences to deal with suspected cross-contamination and a sequencing artifact. For each public chain, a later analysis derived a clonal expansion index from normalized ranks of inferred template counts within each repertoire. A later analysis computed generation probabilities with a VDJ recombination model fitted to out-of-frame rearrangements, and checked the results against IGoR. A later analysis scored TCR-TCR, TCR-HLA and TCR-CMV co-occurrence with hypergeometric tests, applying a repertoire-size bias correction to TCR pairs. False discovery rates were estimated in a later analysis by permuting HLA or CMV assignments 20 times. In a later analysis, co-occurring TCRs were grouped using DBSCAN, and TCRdist sequence similarity was added for clustering within HLA-allele-positive subsets. Co-occurrence clustering excluded repertoires with fewer than 30,000 or more than 120,000 public chains, plus five with anomalous nucleotide sharing. What TCRdb holds here is the immuneACCESS table cut down to in-frame rearrangements. Part of the clones is not present; checked against another copy, under half of the missing clones reflect an unresolved V gene, and the others are unexplained. The D gene and trimming were derived from the DNA, and the V and J assignments and clone size from that table. For this sample there are 140,000 to 150,000 clones; 75% to 90% appear just once. The ten largest clones add up to just over 4.5% of the sample.

Study-level results and caveats: Across donors, most TCR sequences were observed very rarely, whereas some public TCRs were present in many individuals. A further reported finding was that TCR beta sequences accurately predicted the HLA-A and HLA-B alleles for most subjects in the first cohort. According to the authors, the approach could potentially be generalized to other disease states and immunological phenotypes. A group of highly shared sequence variants was considered likely to be a technical artifact of the sequencing pipeline. When HLA alleles, especially DR and DQ, strongly co-occurred, TCR associations were difficult to assign to individual alleles. In a later genetic analysis, fewer N-insertions in productive TCRs were reported among donors in an Asian-associated ancestry cluster than the roughly 700-donor mean. An earlier analysis of approximately 540 of the donors showed that most TCR beta V segments appeared in productive rearrangements either about 90% or about 30% of the time, which broadly matched IMGT annotations. The classifier was reported to diagnose cytomegalovirus status with high specificity and sensitivity in both the original cohort and the validation cohort. Only TCR beta chains were sequenced in this cohort, and the absence of alpha or paired-chain data limited detectable features. According to a later analysis, most CMV-associated TCR beta chains appeared to be HLA-restricted, and the HLA associations seemed to be driven largely by CMV exposure. According to a later analysis, TCR association rates differed among HLA loci, with DRB1 alleles showing the most associated TCRs and HLA-C alleles showing the fewest. Because HLA typing was unavailable for some donors at each locus, only the typed subset was used in association tests. In a later analysis, several top co-occurrence clusters were reported to appear linked to parvovirus B19, influenza, CMV and Epstein-Barr virus. Because counts were too low, 15 or so rarely observed V segments, including chromosome 9 orphons, were excluded from the earlier analysis of under 650 of the donors. The presence/absence analyses assumed that sequencing depth was roughly uniform across donors, and that assumption may not be true. The 87-base-pair reads could not distinguish some IMGT-functional V segments, including TRBV6-2 and TRBV6-3, so those segments were excluded. Correlated functional status among segregating V segments might reflect linkage disequilibrium, but an unknown experimental factor could not be ruled out. In the study, about 150 TCR beta chains were listed as associated with cytomegalovirus. In a later genetic analysis, a missense DCLRE1C variant was associated with V-gene and J-gene trimming of TCR beta chains, and the association was replicated in an independent cohort. For the cohort, immune exposure information was limited to CMV serostatus. A few of the identified cytomegalovirus-associated TCR beta chains were confirmed in vitro to be specific for cytomegalovirus antigens. At a false discovery rate of 0.05, a later analysis linked under 20,000 TCR beta sequences to specific HLA alleles. A later analysis found that HLA-associated TCR beta chains were more clonally expanded and had lower generation probabilities than equally common non-associated chains.

Based on the germline V gene (reference sequence), the CDR1 and CDR2 sequences are GTSNPN and SVGIG. The CDR3 measures 14 amino acids from cysteine to phenylalanine. Only CDR3 DNA is held: 42 bases, read in frame from base 1. In this chain, TRBV30 is recombined with TRBJ1-6, with the D gene not clear enough to name. The source of this sequence is a man between 40 and 49 years old in good health and CMV-seronegative. The sample consisted of PBMCs. The CDR3 region reads CAWTHVTVNSPLHF. The DNA is TGTGCCTGGACCCACGTCACAGTTAATTCCCCCCTCCACTTT.